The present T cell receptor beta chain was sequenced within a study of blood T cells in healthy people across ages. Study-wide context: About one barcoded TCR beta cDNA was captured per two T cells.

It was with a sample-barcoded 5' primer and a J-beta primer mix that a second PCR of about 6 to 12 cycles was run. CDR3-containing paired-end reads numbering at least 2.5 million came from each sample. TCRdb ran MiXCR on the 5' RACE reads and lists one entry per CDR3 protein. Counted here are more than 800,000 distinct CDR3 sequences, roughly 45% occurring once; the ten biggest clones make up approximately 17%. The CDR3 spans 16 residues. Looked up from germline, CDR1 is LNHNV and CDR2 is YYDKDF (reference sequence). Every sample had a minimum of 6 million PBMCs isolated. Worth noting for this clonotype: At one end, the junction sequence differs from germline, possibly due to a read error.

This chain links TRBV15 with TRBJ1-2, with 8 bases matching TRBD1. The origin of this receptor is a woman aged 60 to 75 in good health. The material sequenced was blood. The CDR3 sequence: CATGRDGRGPSRGYTF. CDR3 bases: TGTGCCACCGGCAGAGACGGCAGGGGGCCTTCTCGGGGCTACACCTTC.